This entry lists 20 T cell receptor beta chains sequenced from one sample in a study of shared clonotypes between healthy human individuals. Using immunoSEQ multiplex PCR, the repertoire was profiled, and TCRdb retains in-frame clones only, with some absent. This table has over 2 million clones, around 93% appearing once. The specimen sequenced was naive CD4+ T cells from PBMCs. Stated subset: CD45RA+ positively selected. Receptors were obtained from a man aged 18 to 35 in good health. Some clones in this sample may be carry-over from other donors' samples.

The V gene is TRBV29-1, the J gene TRBJ1-1; 8 positions match TRBD1. CDR1 SQVTM and CDR2 ANQGSEA come from the germline V gene. The CDR3 totals 12 residues. Trimming took 5 bases from V and 4 from J; bases not matched to a gene: 3. CDR3 nucleotide sequence: TGCAGCGTTCCTGGACAGGGCACTGAAGCTTTCTTT. Its protein product is CSVPGQGTEAFF.

The chain couples TRBV6-1 to TRBJ2-3; 12 positions agree with TRBD2. The ends lost 4 bases at V and 3 bases at J; junction bases unmatched: 5. CDR1 is MNHNS, CDR2 SASEGT, per germline. The CDR3 is 16 residues long. In nucleotides, the CDR3 is TGTGCCAGCAGTGGCCAGACTAGCGGGAGTACAGATACGCAGTATTTT. Its translation is CASSGQTSGSTDTQYF.

The chain employs TRBV5-7 and TRBJ2-7; 7 nucleotides match TRBD1. TRBV5-7 is known as an ORF, though its function is uncertain. Germline trimming cut 1 base from V and 3 bases from J; bases unmatched to any gene: 7. The CDR3 extends over 15 amino acids. The CDR3 bases are TGTGCCAGCAGCTTGTACGGGACAGAAAACTACGAGCAGTACTTC. Translation: CASSLYGTENYEQYF.

This chain connects TRBV19 to TRBJ1-1; tentative D call: TRBD1 (6 bases). Germline loops: CDR1 LNHDA, CDR2 SQIVND (reference sequence). V lost 6 bases to trimming and J lost 5 bases, with 16 bases between them. CDR3 length equals 14 residues. CDR3 amino acids: CASSHQGFGTEAFF. The CDR3 region has the DNA TGTGCCAGTAGCCACCAGGGGTTCGGAACTGAAGCTTTCTTT.

J is TRBJ2-2 and V is TRBV27, with a weak D call TRBD1 (6 bases). V was trimmed by 5 bases and J by 0 bases, leaving 10 bases between them. The CDR3 loop spans 15 amino acids. The V gene's germline CDR1 is MNHEY and CDR2 SMNVEV (reference sequence). The CDR3 here is CASSHWDTNTGELFF. DNA for the CDR3: TGTGCCAGCAGTCACTGGGACACGAACACCGGGGAGCTGTTTTTT.

This chain connects TRBV29-1 to TRBJ2-1; perhaps D is TRBD1 or TRBD2 (5 bases each). Trimming stripped 4 bases from V and 2 bases from J, with 21 bases between. The CDR3 spans 17 residues. Germline V CDR1 and CDR2: SQVTM, ANQGSEA. The CDR3 reads CSVAANSWQGPYNEQFF. The CDR3, as DNA: TGCAGCGTTGCCGCAAATAGTTGGCAGGGACCCTACAATGAGCAGTTCTTC.

This clone has just a few counts. CDR3 sequence reads: CSVDEGAGQPQHF. CDR3 DNA: TGCAGCGTTGACGAGGGGGCTGGGCAGCCCCAGCATTTT. The chain combines TRBV29-1 with TRBJ1-5, with 7 bases lining up with TRBD1. This CDR3 has 13 amino acids. In germline, CDR1 is SQVTM, CDR2 ANQGSEA. J gave up 7 bases and V 3 bases, and 6 bases lay outside the gene matches. Drawing the rest from reference TRBV29-1 and TRBJ1-5, the complete variable domain is SAVISQKPSRDICQRGTSLTIQCQVDSQVTMMFWYRQQPGQSLTLIATANQGSEATYESGFVIDKFPISRPNLTFSTLTVSNMSPEDSSIYLCSVDEGAGQPQHFGDGTRLSIL.

Concerning this clone: One end of the junction does not line up with germline, which may come from a read error. The chain joins TRBV6-5 to TRBJ2-3, with TRBD1 identical over 11 bases. The CDR3 runs to 14 residues. Germline CDR1 and CDR2: MNHEY and SVGAGI. Here the CDR3 reads CASSRTGGTDTQYF. In nucleotides, the CDR3 is TGTGCCAGCAGTCGGACAGGGGGCACGGATACGCAGTATTTT.

V and J are TRBV6-1 and TRBJ2-1; TRBD2 matches at 7 bases. This CDR3 is built from 15 residues. CDR1 is MNHNS, CDR2 SASEGT, per germline. V trimming: 6 bases; J trimming: 4 bases; junction bases outside the gene matches: 9. CDR3 residues: CASREPSGAYNEQFF. CDR3 bases: TGTGCCAGCAGGGAGCCTAGCGGAGCTTACAATGAGCAGTTCTTC.

The V gene is TRBV6-1, the J gene TRBJ1-3, with D perhaps TRBD1 (5 bases). This CDR3 comprises 15 residues. With 6 bases removed from V and 0 bases from J, the gap between germline ends came to 12 bases. The germline V gene encodes CDR1 MNHNS and CDR2 SASEGT. The CDR3 sequence is CASSTGLLSGNTIYF. In nucleotides, the CDR3 is TGTGCCAGCAGCACAGGATTGCTCTCTGGAAACACCATATATTTT.

In this sample, this clone turned up once. This chain uses TRBV18 with TRBJ1-4; D might be TRBD1 (6 bases). The CDR3 sequence is 14 residues long. Germline V lookup: CDR1 KGHSH, CDR2 LQKENI. Trimming took 3 bases from V and 8 from J, leaving 13 bases between them. The CDR3 region has the DNA TGTGCCAGCTCACCGACAGGAGGCCCCGAAAAACTGTTTTTT. It codes for CASSPTGGPEKLFF.

The chain links TRBV5-4 to TRBJ1-2; the D gene is possibly TRBD1 (5 bases). Trimming pared 5 bases from V and 2 bases from J, leaving 16 bases between. Per germline, CDR1 SGHNT and CDR2 YYREEE (reference sequence). The CDR3 runs to 15 residues. The CDR3 nucleotides are TGTGCCAGCAGTTCATTACGGGGGGAGAACTATGGCTACACCTTC. Protein product: CASSSLRGENYGYTF.

As for this clone: At the DNA level, this CDR3 is encoded by other sequences in the same sample as well. This chain uses TRBV2 with TRBJ2-7; 14 nucleotides match TRBD2. CDR1 SNHLY and CDR2 FYNNEI come from the germline V gene. The V gene end was trimmed by 3 bases and the J gene end by 4 bases; junction bases not matched to a gene: 2. This CDR3 is 15 amino acids long. CDR3 DNA sequence: TGTGCCAGCAGTGAGGGACTAGCGGGAGTGTACGAGCAGTACTTC. Encoded protein: CASSEGLAGVYEQYF.

V usage is TRBV11-1 and J usage is TRBJ2-2, with TRBD1 identical over 8 bases. Germline V gene sequence: CDR1 SGHAT, CDR2 FQDESV (reference sequence). The CDR3 covers 15 residues. V gave up 5 bases and J gave up 4 bases; unmatched junction bases: 6. The CDR3 is CASSRQGRVTGELFF. CDR3 sequence (DNA): TGTGCCAGCAGCCGACAGGGGCGGGTCACCGGGGAGCTGTTTTTT.

J is TRBJ1-1 and V is TRBV7-3; 7 bases fit TRBD1. Germline V gives CDR1 SGHTA, CDR2 FQGTGA. V lost 4 bases to trimming and J lost 4 bases; unmatched junction nucleotides: 6. The CDR3 loop spans 14 amino acids. The CDR3 DNA reads TGTGCCAGCAGCTCCATGACAGGGAGCACTGAAGCTTTCTTT. Protein: CASSSMTGSTEAFF.

The chain joins TRBV9 to TRBJ2-1, with a weak D call TRBD2 (6 bases). Trimming cost V 0 bases and J 6 bases, with 13 bases left between them. The germline V gene has CDR1 SGDLS and CDR2 YYNGEE. The CDR3 extends over 15 amino acids. The CDR3 is CASSVEGLAANEQFF. CDR3 nucleotides: TGTGCCAGCAGCGTAGAAGGGTTAGCGGCCAATGAGCAGTTCTTC.

This chain links TRBV11-2 with TRBJ2-5, with D perhaps matching TRBD1 (6 bases). This CDR3 comprises 13 residues. Germline CDR1 SGHAT, CDR2 FQNNGV. V shed 3 bases and J shed 5 bases, with 10 bases lying between them. This chain's CDR3 is CASSLQGWETQYF. The CDR3 DNA is TGTGCCAGCAGCTTGCAGGGGTGGGAGACCCAGTACTTC.

The CDR3 loop is CASTLSGDYYGYTF. CDR3 sequence (DNA): TGTGCCAGCACTCTCTCAGGGGATTACTATGGCTACACCTTC. V usage is TRBV28 and J usage is TRBJ1-2; the D gene is possibly TRBD1 (6 bases). This CDR3 comprises 14 residues. Germline V lookup: CDR1 MDHEN, CDR2 SYDVKM. V shed 7 bases and J shed 3 bases, with 15 bases lying between them.

Concerning this clone itself: The sample has other DNA sequences that encode this CDR3 too. The rearrangement links TRBV30 to TRBJ2-1; unclear D gene. This CDR3 contains 11 residues. The V end lost 3 bases, the J end lost 4 bases, and 4 bases lay between the germline ends. The germline gives CDR1 GTSNPN, CDR2 SVGIG (reference sequence). CDR3 residues: CAWSGYNEQFF. The CDR3 nucleotides read TGTGCCTGGAGCGGTTACAATGAGCAGTTCTTC.

About this clone: The sample holds other DNA sequences that translate to the same CDR3. The V and J genes are TRBV15 and TRBJ2-7; D tentatively fits TRBD1 or TRBD2 (6 bases each). This CDR3 region has 14 residues. From germline, CDR1 is LNHNV and CDR2 YYDKDF (reference sequence). V gave up 3 bases and J gave up 3 bases, with 12 bases separating them. The CDR3 nucleotides are TGTGCCACCAGCAGGGCCGGGGGCGGCTACGAGCAGTACTTC. Translating gives CATSRAGGGYEQYF.